The 10 T cell receptor beta chains in this list originate from one sample, sequenced in a study of blood T cells in healthy people across ages. Through a sample-barcoded 5' primer and a J-beta primer mix, a second PCR was run for roughly 6 to 11 cycles. MiXCR was run by TCRdb on the 5' RACE reads, yielding one entry per CDR3 protein. The sample shows hundreds of thousands of distinct CDR3 sequences, roughly 50% of them seen only once. The sequenced sample was blood. Receptors were obtained from a man between 25 and 39 years old in good health.

This chain links TRBV7-9 with TRBJ2-3, with 8 bases fitting TRBD1. V lost 5 bases to trimming and J lost 0 bases; unmatched junction nucleotides: 7. The CDR3 runs to 16 residues. Germline assignment: CDR1 SEHNR and CDR2 FQNEAQ (reference sequence). The CDR3 bases are TGTGCCAGCAGCAGACGACAGGGGACTAGCACAGATACGCAGTATTTT. This codes for CASSRRQGTSTDTQYF. Combining the CDR3 with reference TRBV7-9 and TRBJ2-3 gives the whole variable domain DTGVSQNPRHKITKRGQNVTFRCDPISEHNRLYWYRQTLGQGPEFLTYFQNEAQLEKSRLLSDRFSAERPKGSFSTLEIQRTEQGDSAMYLCASSRRQGTSTDTQYFGPGTRLTVL.

To note about this clonotype: One base away lies a much larger clone, so this may be a sequencing read error. The chain carries TRBV6-1 and TRBJ2-4, with TRBD1 identical over 7 bases. Judging by the DNA end, TRBJ2-7 fits better; the J call may be wrong. The germline V gene encodes CDR1 MNHNS and CDR2 SASEGT. The length of the CDR3 is 13 residues. CDR3 residues: CASSERGPYEQYF. The CDR3, as DNA: TGTGCCAGCAGTGAAAGGGGGCCCTACGAGCAGTACTTC.

This clonotype was seen only a few times. The chain is built from TRBV6-1 and TRBJ2-7; D not resolved. The CDR3 is made up of 14 amino acids. The germline gives CDR1 MNHNS, CDR2 SASEGT. Trimming shortened V by 1 base and J by 2 bases, and 9 bases separated the two germline ends. The CDR3 here is CASSEGYSPYEQYF. The CDR3 nucleotides read TGTGCCAGCAGTGAAGGGTACAGCCCCTACGAGCAGTACTTC.

This sequence joins TRBV9 and TRBJ1-1; 7 positions agree with TRBD1. Germline V gives CDR1 SGDLS, CDR2 YYNGEE. V was pared by 0 bases and J by 2 bases, with 13 bases of the junction left unmatched. This CDR3 spans 18 amino acids. The CDR3 spells CASSVAMTLGGGNTEAFF. The CDR3 DNA reads as TGTGCCAGCAGCGTAGCGATGACTTTAGGGGGCGGAAACACTGAAGCTTTCTTT.

V is TRBV27 and J is TRBJ1-2, with D possibly being TRBD1 (5 bases). Germline loops: CDR1 MNHEY, CDR2 SMNVEV (reference sequence). The CDR3 runs to 13 residues. V was pared by 5 bases and J by 9 bases, with 16 bases between. As DNA, the CDR3 is TGTGCCAGCAGTCCTTTGACCGGGGGACGCTACACCTTC. Translating gives CASSPLTGGRYTF.

The rearrangement uses TRBV24-1 and TRBJ1-1; D gene uncertain. The germline gives CDR1 KGHDR, CDR2 SFDVKD. The CDR3 length is 13 residues. Deletions cut 0 bases from V and 4 bases from J, with 5 bases between. The CDR3 DNA sequence: TGTGCCACCAGTGATTTGAGGAGCACTGAAGCTTTCTTT. This sequence encodes CATSDLRSTEAFF.

This clonotype came up a few times. The chain uses TRBV5-1 and TRBJ1-4; possible D gene TRBD1, 5 bases. The ends were cut back, 0 bases at V and 0 bases at J, with 12 bases in the middle. The V gene's germline CDR1 is SGHRS and CDR2 YFSETQ. This CDR3 has 17 residues. The CDR3 loop is CASSLVPTVATNEKLFF. The DNA for the CDR3 is TGCGCCAGCAGCTTGGTCCCGACAGTTGCAACTAATGAAAAACTGTTTTTT.

This chain links TRBV28 with TRBJ2-7; TRBD2 might be the D (6 bases). Between the trimmed V and J ends, which lost 7 bases and 0 bases, there was a span of 16 bases. This CDR3 spans 15 amino acids. The germline V gene encodes CDR1 MDHEN and CDR2 SYDVKM. CDR3: CASTLGRTYSYEQYF. DNA of the CDR3: TGTGCCAGCACCCTAGGGAGGACGTACTCCTACGAGCAGTACTTC.

This clonotype was recorded a few times. The chain joins TRBV29-1 to TRBJ2-1; unclear D gene. Between the trimmed V and J ends, which lost 2 bases and 9 bases, there was a span of 5 bases. This CDR3 has 10 amino acids. CDR1 SQVTM and CDR2 ANQGSEA come from the germline V gene. The CDR3: CSVENAEQFF. In DNA, the CDR3 is TGCAGCGTTGAAAACGCTGAGCAGTTCTTC.

This clonotype occurred a few times. The V gene is TRBV20-1, the J gene TRBJ2-1, with 8 bases aligning to TRBD2. There are 14 residues in the CDR3. The germline CDR1 and CDR2 sequences are DFQATT and SNEGSKA (reference sequence). The trim removed 5 bases at V and 4 bases at J, leaving 7 bases unmatched. The DNA for the CDR3 is TGCAGTGCTGTAGAGCTAGCGGGTTACAATGAGCAGTTCTTC. Translated, it gives CSAVELAGYNEQFF.